The following is a T cell receptor (beta chain) sequence with its context. The PCR was carried out with 60 Vbeta primers and 13 Jbeta primers. Sequencing was performed with immunoSEQ multiplex PCR; in TCRdb, only in-frame clones are kept and a portion is missing. The listing contains roughly 60,000 clones. V lost 4 bases to trimming and J lost 4 bases, with 8 bases between them. In germline, CDR1 is SGHDT, CDR2 YYEEEE. CDR3 length: 12 amino acids. This specimen belongs to a study of cytomegalovirus exposure and HLA in healthy donors. Study background: When just under 400 donors were genotyped, 80% to 90% of them were found to fall in the Caucasian-associated ancestry cluster.

The TCR comes from a woman under 30 in good health and CMV-seronegative. Sequenced: PBMCs. V and J are TRBV5-6 and TRBJ1-2; D call uncertain. The CDR3 coding sequence is TGTGCCAGCAGCGAGGAATCCTATGGCTACACCTTC. It translates to CASSEESYGYTF.